Below are 4 T cell receptor beta chains sequenced from a single sample in a study of blood T cell repertoires in COVID-19. TCRdb's table, derived via immunoSEQ multiplex PCR, lists solely in-frame clones and lacks some. The data hold around 200,000 clones, with around 90% observed a single time. The sequencing input was PBMCs or T cells enriched from blood (not recorded which). Receptors originate from a man in his late teens or twenties with acute COVID-19.

The rearrangement links TRBV7-2 to TRBJ2-7, with 7 bases matching TRBD1. J was trimmed by 3 bases and V by 5 bases; bases with no gene match: 7. Germline V gives CDR1 SGHTA, CDR2 FQGNSA. This CDR3 has 14 residues. The CDR3 loop reads CASSENRGLYEQYF. In DNA, the CDR3 is TGTGCCAGCAGCGAAAACAGGGGCCTCTACGAGCAGTACTTC.

The rearrangement uses TRBV14 and TRBJ2-3; 8 bases align to TRBD2. Germline CDR1 SGHDN, CDR2 FVKESK. V dropped 4 bases and J dropped 0; count of bases not matched to a gene: 3. The CDR3 covers 15 residues. As DNA, the CDR3 is TGTGCCAGCAGCCCTTTAGCGGGAAGCACAGATACGCAGTATTTT. The encoded protein is CASSPLAGSTDTQYF.

The gene calls are TRBV11-2 and TRBJ1-5, with D possibly matching TRBD1 (6 bases). The CDR3 extends over 15 amino acids. The germline gives CDR1 SGHAT, CDR2 FQNNGV. Trimming pared 5 bases from V and 1 base from J, leaving 12 bases between. The CDR3 here is CASSPNTGSNQPQHF. DNA of the CDR3: TGTGCCAGCAGCCCGAATACAGGGAGCAATCAGCCCCAGCATTTT.

This sequence joins TRBV6-1 and TRBJ2-7; 8 bases map to TRBD2. The CDR3 totals 15 residues. V lost 3 bases, J lost 5 bases, and 9 bases stayed unmatched. Germline-derived CDR1 and CDR2 are MNHNS and SASEGT. The CDR3 region is CASSDVGLASHEQYF. CDR3 bases: TGTGCCAGCAGTGACGTAGGACTAGCTTCCCACGAGCAGTACTTC.